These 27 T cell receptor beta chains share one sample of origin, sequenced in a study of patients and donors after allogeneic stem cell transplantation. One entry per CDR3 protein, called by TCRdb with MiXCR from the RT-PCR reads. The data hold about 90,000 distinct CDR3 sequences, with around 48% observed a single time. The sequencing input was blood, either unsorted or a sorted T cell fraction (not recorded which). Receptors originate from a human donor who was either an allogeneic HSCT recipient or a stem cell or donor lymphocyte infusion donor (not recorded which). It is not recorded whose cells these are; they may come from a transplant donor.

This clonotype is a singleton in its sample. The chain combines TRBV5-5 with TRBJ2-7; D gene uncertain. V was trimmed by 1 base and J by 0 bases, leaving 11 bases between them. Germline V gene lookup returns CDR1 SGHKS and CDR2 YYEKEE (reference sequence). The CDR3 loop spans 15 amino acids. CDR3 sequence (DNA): TGTGCCAGCAGCTTGCTTCAGTCCCGCTCCTACGAGCAGTACTTC. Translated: CASSLLQSRSYEQYF.

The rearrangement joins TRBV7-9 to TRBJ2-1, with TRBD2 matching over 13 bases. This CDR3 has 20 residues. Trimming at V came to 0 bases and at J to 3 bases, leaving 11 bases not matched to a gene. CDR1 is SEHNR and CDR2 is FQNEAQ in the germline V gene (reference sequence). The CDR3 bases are TGTGCCAGCAGCTTAGCTAAACTAGCGGGAGGGCACACAAACTACAATGAGCAGTTCTTC. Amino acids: CASSLAKLAGGHTNYNEQFF.

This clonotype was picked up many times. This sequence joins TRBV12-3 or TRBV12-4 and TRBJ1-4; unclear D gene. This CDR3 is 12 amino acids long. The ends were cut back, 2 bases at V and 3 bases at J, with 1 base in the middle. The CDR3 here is CASSLSNEKLFF. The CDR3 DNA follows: TGTGCCAGCAGTTTATCTAATGAAAAACTGTTTTTT.

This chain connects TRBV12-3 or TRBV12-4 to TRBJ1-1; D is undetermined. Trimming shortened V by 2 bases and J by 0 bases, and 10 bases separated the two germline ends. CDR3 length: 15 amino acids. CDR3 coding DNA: TGTGCCAGCAGTTTAAGACGGCTCATGAACACTGAAGCTTTCTTT. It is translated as CASSLRRLMNTEAFF.

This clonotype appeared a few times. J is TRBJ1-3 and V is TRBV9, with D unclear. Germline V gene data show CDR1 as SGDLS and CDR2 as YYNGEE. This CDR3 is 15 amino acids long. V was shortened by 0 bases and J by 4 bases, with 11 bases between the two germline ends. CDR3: CASSVAQAGGNTIYF. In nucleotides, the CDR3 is TGTGCCAGCAGCGTAGCCCAGGCCGGGGGAAACACCATATATTTT. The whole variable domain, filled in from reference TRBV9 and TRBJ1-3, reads DSGVTQTPKHLITATGQRVTLRCSPRSGDLSVYWYQQSLDQGLQFLIQYYNGEERAKGNILERFSAQQFPDLHSELNLSSLELGDSALYFCASSVAQAGGNTIYFGEGSWLTVV.

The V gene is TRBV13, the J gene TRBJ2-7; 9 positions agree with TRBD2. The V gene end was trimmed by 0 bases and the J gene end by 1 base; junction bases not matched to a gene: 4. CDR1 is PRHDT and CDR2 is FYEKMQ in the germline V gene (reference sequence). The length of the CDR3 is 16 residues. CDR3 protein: CASSLGLTSGSYEQYF. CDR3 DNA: TGTGCCAGCAGCTTAGGCCTGACTAGCGGATCCTACGAGCAGTACTTC.

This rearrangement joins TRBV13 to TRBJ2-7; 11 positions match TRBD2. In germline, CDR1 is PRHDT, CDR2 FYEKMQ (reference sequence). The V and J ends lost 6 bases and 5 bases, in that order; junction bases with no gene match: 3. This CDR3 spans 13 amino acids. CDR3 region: CASREGLADEQYF. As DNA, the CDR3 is TGTGCCAGCAGAGAGGGACTAGCGGACGAGCAGTACTTC. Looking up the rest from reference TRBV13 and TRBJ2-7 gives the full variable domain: AAGVIQSPRHLIKEKRETATLKCYPIPRHDTVYWYQQGPGQDPQFLISFYEKMQSDKGSIPDRFSAQQFSDYHSELNMSSLELGDSALYFCASREGLADEQYFGPGTRLTVT.

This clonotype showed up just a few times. In DNA form, the CDR3 reads TGCAGCGTTGAAACCCGACAGGGCCTTCTCCAACTCTATAATTCACCCCTCCACTTT. It yields the protein CSVETRQGLLQLYNSPLHF. The V and J genes are TRBV29-1 and TRBJ1-6; 7 positions match TRBD1. J was trimmed by 3 bases and V by 2 bases; bases with no gene match: 16. The CDR3 totals 19 residues. Germline V gene sequence: CDR1 SQVTM, CDR2 ANQGSEA.

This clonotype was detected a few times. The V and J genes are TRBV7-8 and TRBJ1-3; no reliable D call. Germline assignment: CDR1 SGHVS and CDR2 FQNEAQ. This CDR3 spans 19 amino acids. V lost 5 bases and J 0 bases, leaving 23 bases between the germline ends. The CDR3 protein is CASSKPPQQLATSGNTIYF. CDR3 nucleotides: TGTGCCAGCAGCAAACCCCCCCAACAGCTCGCTACCTCTGGAAACACCATATATTTT.

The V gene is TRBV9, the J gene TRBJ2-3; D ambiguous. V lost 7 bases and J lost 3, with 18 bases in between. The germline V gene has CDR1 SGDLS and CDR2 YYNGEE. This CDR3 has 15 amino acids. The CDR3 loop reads CASGSLNGRTDTQYF. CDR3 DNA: TGTGCCAGCGGTTCGTTGAACGGGCGGACAGATACGCAGTATTTT.

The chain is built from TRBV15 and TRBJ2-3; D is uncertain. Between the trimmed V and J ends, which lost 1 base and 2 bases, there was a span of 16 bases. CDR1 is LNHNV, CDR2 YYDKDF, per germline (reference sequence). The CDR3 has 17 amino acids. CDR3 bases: TGTGCCACCAGCAGAGTTGTGAAACCCCTACCCACAGATACGCAGTATTTT. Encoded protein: CATSRVVKPLPTDTQYF.

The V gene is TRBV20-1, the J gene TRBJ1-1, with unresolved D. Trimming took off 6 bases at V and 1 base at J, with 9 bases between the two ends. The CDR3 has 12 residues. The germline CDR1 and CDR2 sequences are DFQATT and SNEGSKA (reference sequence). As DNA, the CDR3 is TGCAGTGCCAGTGCTAGGAACACTGAAGCTTTCTTT. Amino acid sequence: CSASARNTEAFF.

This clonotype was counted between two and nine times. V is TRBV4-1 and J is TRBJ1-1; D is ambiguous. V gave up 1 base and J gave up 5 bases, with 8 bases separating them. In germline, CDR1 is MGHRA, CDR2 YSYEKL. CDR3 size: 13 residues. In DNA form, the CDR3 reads TGCGCCAGCAGCCAAGTGCCCGTGACTGAAGCTTTCTTT. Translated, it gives CASSQVPVTEAFF.

CDR3 DNA sequence: TGTGCCAGCAGTCGACAGGGACCGGGGACCCAGTACTTC. Protein product: CASSRQGPGTQYF. This chain connects TRBV12-3 or TRBV12-4 to TRBJ2-5, with 7 bases identical to TRBD1. The CDR3 has 13 amino acids. The trim removed 5 bases at V and 7 bases at J, leaving 7 bases unmatched.

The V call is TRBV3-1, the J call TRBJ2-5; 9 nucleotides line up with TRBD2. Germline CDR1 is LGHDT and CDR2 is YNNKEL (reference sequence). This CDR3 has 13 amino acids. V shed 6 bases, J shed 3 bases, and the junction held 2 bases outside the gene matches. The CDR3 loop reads CASRRLAEETQYF. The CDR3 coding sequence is TGTGCCAGCAGAAGACTAGCGGAAGAGACCCAGTACTTC.

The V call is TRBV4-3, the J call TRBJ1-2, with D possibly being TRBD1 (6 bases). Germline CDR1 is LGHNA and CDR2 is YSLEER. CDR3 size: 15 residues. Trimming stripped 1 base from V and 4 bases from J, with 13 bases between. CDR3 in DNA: TGCGCCAGCAGCCAAGGGCGGGGGCGCAGCTATGGCTACACCTTC. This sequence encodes CASSQGRGRSYGYTF.

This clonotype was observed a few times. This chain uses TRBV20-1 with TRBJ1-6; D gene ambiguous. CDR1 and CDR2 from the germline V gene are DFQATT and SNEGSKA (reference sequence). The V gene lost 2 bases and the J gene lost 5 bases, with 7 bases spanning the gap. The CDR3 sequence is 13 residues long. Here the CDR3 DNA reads TGCAGTGCTAGACGGCCGGATAATTCACCCCTCCACTTT. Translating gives CSARRPDNSPLHF.

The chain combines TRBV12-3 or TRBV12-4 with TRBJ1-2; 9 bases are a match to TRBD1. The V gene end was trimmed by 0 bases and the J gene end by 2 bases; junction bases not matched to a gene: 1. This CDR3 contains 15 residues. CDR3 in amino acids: CASSLAGTGNYGYTF. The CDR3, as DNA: TGTGCCAGCAGTTTAGCGGGGACAGGGAACTATGGCTACACCTTC.

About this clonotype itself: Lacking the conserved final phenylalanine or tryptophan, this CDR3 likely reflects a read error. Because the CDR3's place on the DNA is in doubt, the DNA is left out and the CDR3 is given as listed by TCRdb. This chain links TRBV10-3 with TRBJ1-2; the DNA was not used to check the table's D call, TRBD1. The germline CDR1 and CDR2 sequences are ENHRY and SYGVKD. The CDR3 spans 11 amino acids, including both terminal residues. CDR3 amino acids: CAISGPGVLEL.

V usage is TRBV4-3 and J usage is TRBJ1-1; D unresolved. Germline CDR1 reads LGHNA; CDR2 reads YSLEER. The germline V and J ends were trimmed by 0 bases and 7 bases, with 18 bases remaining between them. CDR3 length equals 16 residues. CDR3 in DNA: TGCGCCAGCAGCCAAGATTTTTCGCTTTCCGGGAGTGAAGCTTTCTTT. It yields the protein CASSQDFSLSGSEAFF.

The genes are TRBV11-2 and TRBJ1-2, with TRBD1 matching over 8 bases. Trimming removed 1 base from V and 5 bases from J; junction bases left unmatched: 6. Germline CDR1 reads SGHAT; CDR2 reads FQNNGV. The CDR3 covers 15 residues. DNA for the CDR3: TGTGCCAGCAGCTTAGGACCGGACAGGGTATATGGCTACACCTTC. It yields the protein CASSLGPDRVYGYTF.

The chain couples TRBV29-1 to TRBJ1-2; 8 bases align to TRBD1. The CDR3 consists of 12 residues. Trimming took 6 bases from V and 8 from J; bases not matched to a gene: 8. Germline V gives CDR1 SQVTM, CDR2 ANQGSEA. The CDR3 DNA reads TGCAGCGTCGTCCAGGGGGCAAGGGGCTACACCTTC. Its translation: CSVVQGARGYTF.

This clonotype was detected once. The CDR3 loop is CAFGLPNTGELFF. CDR3 coding DNA: TGTGCCTTCGGACTACCGAACACCGGGGAGCTGTTTTTT. This chain connects TRBV12-3 or TRBV12-4 to TRBJ2-2, with TRBD2 as a possible D gene (6 bases). Between the trimmed V and J ends, which lost 11 bases and 0 bases, there was a span of 10 bases. The CDR3 has 13 residues.

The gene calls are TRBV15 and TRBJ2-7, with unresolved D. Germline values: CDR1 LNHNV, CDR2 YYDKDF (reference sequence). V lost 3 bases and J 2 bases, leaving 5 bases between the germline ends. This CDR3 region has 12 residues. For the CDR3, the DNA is TGTGCCACCAGCAGGGAAACCTACGAGCAGTACTTC. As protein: CATSRETYEQYF. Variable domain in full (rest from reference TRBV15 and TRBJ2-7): DAMVIQNPRYQVTQFGKPVTLSCSQTLNHNVMYWYQQKSSQAPKLLFHYYDKDFNNEADTPDNFQSRRPNTSFCFLDIRSPGLGDTAMYLCATSRETYEQYFGPGTRLTVT.

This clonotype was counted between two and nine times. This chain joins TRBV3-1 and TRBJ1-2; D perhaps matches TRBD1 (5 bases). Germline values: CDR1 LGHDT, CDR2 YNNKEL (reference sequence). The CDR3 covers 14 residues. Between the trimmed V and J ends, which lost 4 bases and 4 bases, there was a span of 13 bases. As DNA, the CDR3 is TGTGCCAGCAGCCTTAGCAGGGTTGGCTATGGCTACACCTTC. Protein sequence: CASSLSRVGYGYTF. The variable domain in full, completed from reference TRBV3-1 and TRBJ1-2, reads DTAVSQTPKYLVTQMGNDKSIKCEQNLGHDTMYWYKQDSKKFLKIMFSYNNKELIINETVPNRFSPKSPDKAHLNLHINSLELGDSAVYFCASSLSRVGYGYTFGSGTRLTVV.

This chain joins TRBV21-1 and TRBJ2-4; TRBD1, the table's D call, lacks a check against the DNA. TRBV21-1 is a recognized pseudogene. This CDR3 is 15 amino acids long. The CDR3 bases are TGTGCCAGCAGCAAAGTAGGGGGAAACAAAAACATTCAGTACTTC. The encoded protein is CASSKVGGNKNIQYF.

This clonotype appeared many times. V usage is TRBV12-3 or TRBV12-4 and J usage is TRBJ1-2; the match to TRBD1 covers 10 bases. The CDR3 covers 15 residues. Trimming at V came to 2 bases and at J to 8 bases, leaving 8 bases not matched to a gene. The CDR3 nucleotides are TGTGCCAGCAGTTTATATAGGACAGGGGGTGTAGGCTACACCTTC. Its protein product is CASSLYRTGGVGYTF.